This is a list of T cell receptor beta chains from one sample in a study of cytomegalovirus exposure and HLA in healthy donors. Using immunoSEQ multiplex PCR, the repertoire was profiled, and TCRdb retains in-frame clones only, with some absent. The top ten clones hold approximately 1.5% of a sample with around 130,000 clones, around 78% of them seen once. Sample: PBMCs. The source of these receptors is a woman aged 18-29 years in good health and CMV-seronegative. CDR3s include the opening cysteine and the closing phenylalanine or tryptophan. Fields, in order: V gene, J gene, D gene, CDR3 length, clone size, CDR3 protein, CDR3 DNA. D genes are given only for firm matches. The size field is filled for only some rows; it gives once, few, many or a size class.

TRBV19	TRBJ1-2	NA	15	NA	CASSILDSRGHGYTF	TGTGCCAGTAGTATCCTGGACTCCCGAGGCCATGGCTACACCTTC
TRBV30	TRBJ2-3	NA	14	NA	CAWSEGRGTDTQYF	TGTGCCTGGAGTGAAGGACGGGGAACAGATACGCAGTATTTT
TRBV30	TRBJ1-4	NA	13	NA	CAWSPLQNEKLFF	TGTGCCTGGAGTCCCCTACAGAATGAAAAACTGTTTTTT
TRBV5-4	TRBJ1-1	TRBD1	14	NA	CASSWGQLNTEAFF	TGTGCCAGCAGCTGGGGACAGTTGAACACTGAAGCTTTCTTT
TRBV5-1	TRBJ2-1	NA	11	few	CASSLDREQFF	TGCGCCAGCAGCTTGGATCGTGAGCAGTTCTTC
TRBV6-5	TRBJ2-7	TRBD2	14	few	CASKPGGLGYEQYF	TGTGCCAGCAAGCCGGGGGGGCTCGGCTACGAGCAGTACTTC
TRBV29-1	TRBJ2-1	TRBD2	12	NA	CSVAGRGNEQFF	TGCAGCGTAGCGGGACGTGGCAATGAGCAGTTCTTC
TRBV18	TRBJ1-1	NA	13	NA	CASSPQTELEAFF	TGTGCCAGCTCACCACAGACAGAGCTTGAAGCTTTCTTT
TRBV5-4	TRBJ2-7	NA	15	NA	CASSFGGASSYEQYF	TGTGCCAGCAGCTTCGGGGGTGCGAGCTCCTACGAGCAGTACTTC
TRBV20-1	TRBJ1-1	NA	11	NA	CSARFGDEAFF	TGCAGTGCTCGGTTCGGGGATGAAGCTTTCTTT
TRBV10-3	TRBJ2-3	TRBD2	14	NA	CAISVGDYTDTQYF	TGTGCCATCAGTGTTGGGGACTACACAGATACGCAGTATTTT
TRBV6-1	TRBJ2-3	TRBD2	14	many	CASTGAGVTDTQYF	TGTGCCAGCACGGGAGCGGGGGTCACAGATACGCAGTATTTT
TRBV5-1	TRBJ2-7	TRBD2	16	NA	CASSLTPGLASYEQYF	TGCGCCAGCAGCCTTACACCGGGACTAGCCTCCTACGAGCAGTACTTC
TRBV18	TRBJ2-1	NA	13	NA	CASSPPSRNEQFF	TGTGCCAGCTCACCACCTAGTCGCAATGAGCAGTTCTTC
TRBV5-1	TRBJ1-5	TRBD1	15	NA	CASSESTGTNQPQHF	TGCGCCAGCAGCGAATCGACAGGGACCAATCAGCCCCAGCATTTT
TRBV5-1	TRBJ2-7	TRBD2	15	NA	CASSWAGTKAYEQYF	TGCGCCAGCAGCTGGGCCGGGACTAAGGCCTACGAGCAGTACTTC
TRBV15	TRBJ2-1	TRBD2	14	NA	CATGAGEAYNEQFF	TGTGCCACCGGGGCGGGGGAGGCCTACAATGAGCAGTTCTTC
TRBV30	TRBJ1-1	NA	13	NA	CAWRRGGWAEAFF	TGTGCCTGGAGAAGGGGGGGATGGGCTGAAGCTTTCTTT
TRBV29-1	TRBJ2-3	NA	13	NA	CSVESGYTDTQYF	TGCAGCGTTGAATCGGGATACACAGATACGCAGTATTTT
TRBV10-3	TRBJ2-2	TRBD1	16	NA	CASGAGTGPNTGELFF	TGTGCCAGCGGTGCCGGGACAGGCCCCAACACCGGGGAGCTGTTTTTT
TRBV27	TRBJ1-5	TRBD1	16	NA	CASSLVAGGRSQPQHF	TGTGCCAGCAGTTTAGTGGCAGGGGGTCGAAGTCAGCCCCAGCATTTT
TRBV18	TRBJ1-1	TRBD1	15	NA	CASSPTVDGTEKAFF	TGTGCCAGCTCACCTACAGTAGACGGGACAGAAAAAGCTTTCTTT
TRBV28	TRBJ2-7	TRBD1	14	NA	CATIRDRVSYEQYF	TGTGCCACCATTCGGGACAGGGTCTCCTACGAGCAGTACTTC
TRBV30	TRBJ1-1	NA	14	few	CACKHRRGAFEAFF	TGTGCCTGCAAACACAGGCGGGGGGCGTTTGAAGCTTTCTTT
TRBV7-8	TRBJ2-5	TRBD2	15	NA	CASSLTSGPKGTQYF	TGTGCCAGCAGCTTAACTAGCGGACCCAAAGGGACCCAGTACTTC
TRBV19	TRBJ1-5	TRBD1	14	NA	CASSDRGWNQPQHF	TGTGCCAGTAGTGACAGGGGGTGGAATCAGCCCCAGCATTTT